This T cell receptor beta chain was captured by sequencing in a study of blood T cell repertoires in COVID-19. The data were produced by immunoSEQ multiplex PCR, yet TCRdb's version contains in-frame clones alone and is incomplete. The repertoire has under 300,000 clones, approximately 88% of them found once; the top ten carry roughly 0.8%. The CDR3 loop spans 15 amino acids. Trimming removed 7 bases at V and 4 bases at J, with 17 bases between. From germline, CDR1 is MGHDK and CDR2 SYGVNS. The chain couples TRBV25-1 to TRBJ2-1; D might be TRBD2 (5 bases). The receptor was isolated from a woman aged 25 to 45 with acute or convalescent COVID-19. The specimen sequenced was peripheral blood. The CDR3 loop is CASTAPIGKYNEQFF. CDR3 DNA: TGTGCCAGCACCGCTCCTATCGGGAAGTACAATGAGCAGTTCTTC.